This TCR beta chain was retrieved from a study of blood T cell repertoires in COVID-19. Study background: The United States, Italy and Spain provided the acute and convalescent COVID-19 samples. Sample material is recorded as cDNA or gDNA derived from T cells, B-cell-depleted T cells, or PBMCs.

Original processing notes: The assay estimated nucleated cells by amplifying reference gene primers. Data came from immunoSEQ multiplex PCR; TCRdb stores just in-frame clones and leaves some out. V, J and clone size reflect that table, while D and trimming were determined from the DNA. The sample yields just under 250,000 clones, approximately 83% seen once. Germline V gives CDR1 SGHNT, CDR2 YYREEE (reference sequence). The CDR3 is 13 residues long. Trimming pared 3 bases from V and 0 bases from J, leaving 6 bases between. V gene TRBV5-4 combines with J gene TRBJ2-5; no firm D call. The sample consisted of peripheral blood. This clonotype was obtained from a woman aged 30 to 39 who had recovered from COVID-19. The CDR3 is CASSYTNQETQYF. The CDR3 DNA reads TGTGCCAGCAGCTATACTAACCAAGAGACCCAGTACTTC. Full variable domain (missing parts from reference TRBV5-4 and TRBJ2-5): ETGVTQSPTHLIKTRGQQVTLRCSSQSGHNTVSWYQQALGQGPQFIFQYYREEENGRGNFPPRFSGLQFPNYSSELNVNALELDDSALYLCASSYTNQETQYFGPGTRLLVL.